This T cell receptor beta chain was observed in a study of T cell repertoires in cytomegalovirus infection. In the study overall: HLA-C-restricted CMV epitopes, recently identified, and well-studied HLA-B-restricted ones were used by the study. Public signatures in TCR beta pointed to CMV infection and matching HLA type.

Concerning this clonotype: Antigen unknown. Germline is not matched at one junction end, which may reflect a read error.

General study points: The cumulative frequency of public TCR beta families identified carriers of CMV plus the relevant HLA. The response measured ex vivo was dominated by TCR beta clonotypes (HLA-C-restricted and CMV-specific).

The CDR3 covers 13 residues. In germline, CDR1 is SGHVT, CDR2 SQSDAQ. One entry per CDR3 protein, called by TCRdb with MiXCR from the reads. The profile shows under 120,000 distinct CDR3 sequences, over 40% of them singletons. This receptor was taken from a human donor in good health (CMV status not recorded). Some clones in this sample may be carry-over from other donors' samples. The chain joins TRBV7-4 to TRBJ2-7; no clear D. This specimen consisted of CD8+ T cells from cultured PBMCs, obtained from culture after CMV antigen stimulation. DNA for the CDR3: TGTGCCAGCAGCTTAGGCCAACGCTACGAGCGGTACTTC. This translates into CASSLGQRYERYF. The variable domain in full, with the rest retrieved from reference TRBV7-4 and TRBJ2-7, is GAGVSQSPRYKVAKRGRDVALRCDSISGHVTLYWYRQTLGQGSEVLTYSQSDAQRDKSGRPSGRFSAERPERSVSTLKIQRTEQGDSAVYLCASSLGQRYERYFGPGTRLTVT.